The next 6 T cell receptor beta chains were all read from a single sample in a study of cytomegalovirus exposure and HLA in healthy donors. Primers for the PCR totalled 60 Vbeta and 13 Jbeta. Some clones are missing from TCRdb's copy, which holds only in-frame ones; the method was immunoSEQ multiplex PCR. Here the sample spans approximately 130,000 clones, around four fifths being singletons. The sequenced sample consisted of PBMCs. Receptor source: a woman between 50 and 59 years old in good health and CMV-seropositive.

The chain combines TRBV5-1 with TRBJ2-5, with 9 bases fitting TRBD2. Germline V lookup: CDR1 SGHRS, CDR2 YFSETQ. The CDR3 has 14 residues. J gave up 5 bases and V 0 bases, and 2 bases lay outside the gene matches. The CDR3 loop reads CASSLVAGDETQYF. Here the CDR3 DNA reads TGCGCCAGCAGCTTGGTAGCGGGAGATGAGACCCAGTACTTC.

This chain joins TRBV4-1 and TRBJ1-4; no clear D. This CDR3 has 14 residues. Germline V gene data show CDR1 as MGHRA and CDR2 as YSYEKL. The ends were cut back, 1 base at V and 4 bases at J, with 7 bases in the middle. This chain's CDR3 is CASSQAAYNEKLFF. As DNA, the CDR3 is TGCGCCAGCAGCCAAGCCGCGTATAATGAAAAACTGTTTTTT.

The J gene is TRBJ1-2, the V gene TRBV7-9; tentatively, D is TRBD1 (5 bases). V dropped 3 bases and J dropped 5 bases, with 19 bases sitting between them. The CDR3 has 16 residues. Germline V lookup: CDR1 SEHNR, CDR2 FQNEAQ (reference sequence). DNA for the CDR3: TGTGCCAGCAGCTTCACACCCAGGGTAATGATTTATGGCTACACCTTC. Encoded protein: CASSFTPRVMIYGYTF.

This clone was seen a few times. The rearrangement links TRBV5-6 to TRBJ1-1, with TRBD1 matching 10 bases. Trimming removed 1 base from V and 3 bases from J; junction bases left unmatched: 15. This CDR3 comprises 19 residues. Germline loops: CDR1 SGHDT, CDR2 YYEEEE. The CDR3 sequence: CASSLTSGLWTGGDTEAFF. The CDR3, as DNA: TGTGCCAGCAGCTTGACCTCTGGACTATGGACAGGGGGGGACACTGAAGCTTTCTTT.

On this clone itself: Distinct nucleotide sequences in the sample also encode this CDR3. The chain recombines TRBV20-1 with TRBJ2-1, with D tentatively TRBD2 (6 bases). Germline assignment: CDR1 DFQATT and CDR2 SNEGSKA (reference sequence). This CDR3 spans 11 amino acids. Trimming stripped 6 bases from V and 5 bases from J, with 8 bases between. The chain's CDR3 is CSARGNNEQFF. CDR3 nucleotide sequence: TGCAGTGCCCGGGGGAACAATGAGCAGTTCTTC.

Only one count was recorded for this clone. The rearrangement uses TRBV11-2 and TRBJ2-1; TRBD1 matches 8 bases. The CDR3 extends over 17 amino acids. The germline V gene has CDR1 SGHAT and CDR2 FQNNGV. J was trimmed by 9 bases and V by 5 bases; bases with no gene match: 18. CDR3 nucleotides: TGTGCCAGCAGCCCGCTGTGGCAACAGGGGGTCCGCCGTGAGCAGTTCTTC. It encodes CASSPLWQQGVRREQFF.